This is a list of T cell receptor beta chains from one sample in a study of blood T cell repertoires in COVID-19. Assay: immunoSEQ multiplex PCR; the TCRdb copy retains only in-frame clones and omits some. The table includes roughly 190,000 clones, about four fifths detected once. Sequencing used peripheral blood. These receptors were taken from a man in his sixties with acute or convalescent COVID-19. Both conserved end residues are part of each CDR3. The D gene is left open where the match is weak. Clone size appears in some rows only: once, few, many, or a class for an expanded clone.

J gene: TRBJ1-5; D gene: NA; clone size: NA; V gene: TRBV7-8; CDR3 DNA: TGTGCCAGCAGCTCACGCCGCGGGAGCAATCAGCCCCAGCATTTT; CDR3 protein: CASSSRRGSNQPQHF
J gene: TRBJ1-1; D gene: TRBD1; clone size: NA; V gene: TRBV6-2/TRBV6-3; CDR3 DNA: TGTGCCAGCAGTGTCCCGGACAGGTCGTCCGAAGCTTTCTTT; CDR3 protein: CASSVPDRSSEAFF
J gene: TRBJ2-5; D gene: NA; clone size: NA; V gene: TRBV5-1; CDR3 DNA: TGCGCCAGCAGCTTGGGTCTCTGGACAGATCAAGAGACCCAGTACTTC; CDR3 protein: CASSLGLWTDQETQYF
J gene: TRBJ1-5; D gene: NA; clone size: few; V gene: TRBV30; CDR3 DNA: TGTGCCTGGAACAGGGCAGATCCGAATCAGCCCCAGCATTTT; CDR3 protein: CAWNRADPNQPQHF
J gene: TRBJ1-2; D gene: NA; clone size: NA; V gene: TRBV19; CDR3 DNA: TGTGCCAGTAGTCCTCGGACAGTTGAGTTAATTAACTATGGCTACACCTTC; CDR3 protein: CASSPRTVELINYGYTF
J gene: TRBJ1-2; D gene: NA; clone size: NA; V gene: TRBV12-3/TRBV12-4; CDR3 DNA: TGTGCCAGCAGTCCGTGGGGCAGCGGCTACACCTTC; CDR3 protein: CASSPWGSGYTF
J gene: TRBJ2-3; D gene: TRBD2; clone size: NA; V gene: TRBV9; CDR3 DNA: TGTGCCAGCAGCGTAAGTGCGGGGGAGCACCCAGATACGCAGTATTTT; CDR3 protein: CASSVSAGEHPDTQYF
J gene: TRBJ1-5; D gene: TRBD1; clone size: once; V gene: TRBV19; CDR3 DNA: TGTGCCAGTAGTGTAACAGGGGCTAGCAATCAGCCCCAGCATTTT; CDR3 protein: CASSVTGASNQPQHF
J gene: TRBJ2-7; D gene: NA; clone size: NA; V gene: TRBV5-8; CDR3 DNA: TGTGCCAGCAGCTTGGAGAGGGCAGGGGTCTACGAGCAGTACTTC; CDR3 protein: CASSLERAGVYEQYF
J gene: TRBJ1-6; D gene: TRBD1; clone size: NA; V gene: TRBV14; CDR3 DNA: TGTGCCAGCAGCCAAGGGACAGGCCAACTTTCACCCCTCCACTTT; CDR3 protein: CASSQGTGQLSPLHF
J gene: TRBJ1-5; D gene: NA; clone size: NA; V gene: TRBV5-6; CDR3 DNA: TGTGCCAGCAGCTTGAAGTGGACTTCGCCCCAGCATTTT; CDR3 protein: CASSLKWTSPQHF
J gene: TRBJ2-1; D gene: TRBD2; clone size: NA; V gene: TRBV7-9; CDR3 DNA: TGTGCCAGCAGCTTAGCGGGAGGGATCTACAATGAGCAGTTCTTC; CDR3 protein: CASSLAGGIYNEQFF
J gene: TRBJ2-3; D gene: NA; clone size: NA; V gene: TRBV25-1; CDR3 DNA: TGTGCCAGCAGTGACCCCCTCTCCACAGATACGCAGTATTTT; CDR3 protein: CASSDPLSTDTQYF
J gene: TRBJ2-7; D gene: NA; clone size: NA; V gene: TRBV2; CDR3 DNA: TGTGCCACCTCCAAGCGGGCCTTAGACTACGAGCAGTACTTC; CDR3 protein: CATSKRALDYEQYF
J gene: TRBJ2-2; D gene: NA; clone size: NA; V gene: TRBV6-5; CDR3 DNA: TGTGCCAGCAGGTTCCAGGCCATGAACACCGGGGAGCTGTTTTTT; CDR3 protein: CASRFQAMNTGELFF
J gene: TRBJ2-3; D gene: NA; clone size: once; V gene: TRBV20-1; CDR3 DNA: TGCAGTGCTAGTAAACCCGGGAAAAGCACAGATACGCAGTATTTT; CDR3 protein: CSASKPGKSTDTQYF
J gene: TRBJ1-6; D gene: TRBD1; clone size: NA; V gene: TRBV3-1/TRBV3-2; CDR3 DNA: TGTGCCAGCAGCCAGCTTCCCGGGACAGGGAATTCACCCCTCCACTTT; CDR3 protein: CASSQLPGTGNSPLHF
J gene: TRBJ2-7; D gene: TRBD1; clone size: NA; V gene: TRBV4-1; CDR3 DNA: TGCGCCAGCAGCCAAGAAGGGACAGTGTTACACTCCTACGAGCAGTACTTC; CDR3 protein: CASSQEGTVLHSYEQYF
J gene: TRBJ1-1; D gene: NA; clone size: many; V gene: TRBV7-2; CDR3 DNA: TGTGCCAGCAGCTTAGCGACGGGATCCACTGAAGCTTTCTTT; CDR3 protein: CASSLATGSTEAFF
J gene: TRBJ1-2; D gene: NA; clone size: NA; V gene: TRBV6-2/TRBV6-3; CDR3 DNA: TGTGCCAGCAGTTACCCCCGGAACTGGGGGGGAGGCTATGGCTACACCTTC; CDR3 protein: CASSYPRNWGGGYGYTF
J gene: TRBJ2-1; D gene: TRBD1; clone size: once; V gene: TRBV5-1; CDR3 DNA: TGCGCCAGCAGCGACGGACAGGGGTTCTACAATGAGCAGTTCTTC; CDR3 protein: CASSDGQGFYNEQFF
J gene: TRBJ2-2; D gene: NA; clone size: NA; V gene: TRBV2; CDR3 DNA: TGTGCCAGCACCCGCAGGGATGCCACCGGGGAGCTGTTTTTT; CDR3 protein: CASTRRDATGELFF
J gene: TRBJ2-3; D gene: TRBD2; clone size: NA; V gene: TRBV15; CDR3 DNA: TGTGCCACCAGCCTCAGGACTAGCGGGGGGTTAGATACGCAGTATTTT; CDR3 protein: CATSLRTSGGLDTQYF
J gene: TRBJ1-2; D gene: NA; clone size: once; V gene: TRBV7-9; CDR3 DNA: TGTGCCAGCAGCTTAGGGGTGGCACGGACTTATGGCTACACCTTC; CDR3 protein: CASSLGVARTYGYTF
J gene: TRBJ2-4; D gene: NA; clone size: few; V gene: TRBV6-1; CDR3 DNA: TGTGCCAGCAGTGAAGGAGGGCCGAGCATTCAGTACTTC; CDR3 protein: CASSEGGPSIQYF
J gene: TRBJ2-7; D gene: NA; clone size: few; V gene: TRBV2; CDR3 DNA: TGTGCCAGCAGCCAGGGGACCTACGAGCAGTACTTC; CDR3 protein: CASSQGTYEQYF
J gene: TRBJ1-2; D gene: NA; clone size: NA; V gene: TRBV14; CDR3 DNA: TGTGCCAGCAGCCCAAGTGGGGGGAACTATGGCTACACCTTC; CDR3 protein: CASSPSGGNYGYTF
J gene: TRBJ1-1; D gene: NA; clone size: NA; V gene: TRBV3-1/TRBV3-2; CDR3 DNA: TGTGCCAGCAGTTATGACCAGGCTTTGAACACTGAAGCTTTCTTT; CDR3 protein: CASSYDQALNTEAFF
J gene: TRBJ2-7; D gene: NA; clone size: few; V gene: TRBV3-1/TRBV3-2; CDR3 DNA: TGTGCCAGCAGCCAAGGACAGCTAAACGAGCAGTACTTC; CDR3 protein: CASSQGQLNEQYF
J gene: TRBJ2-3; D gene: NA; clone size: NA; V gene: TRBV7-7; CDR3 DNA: TGTGCCAGCAGCTCCGACCGGACTCGGGAGCAGTATTTT; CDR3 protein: CASSSDRTREQYF
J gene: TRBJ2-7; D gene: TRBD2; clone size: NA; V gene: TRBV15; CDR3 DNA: TGTGCCACCAGCAGAGATAAGCAGGGCGGGAGGGCCCGAGACGAGCAGTACTTC; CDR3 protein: CATSRDKQGGRARDEQYF
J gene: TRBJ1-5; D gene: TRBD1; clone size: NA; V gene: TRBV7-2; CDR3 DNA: TGTGCCAGCAGTTCCGGGACAGGGGTATGGGATCAGCCCCAGCATTTT; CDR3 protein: CASSSGTGVWDQPQHF
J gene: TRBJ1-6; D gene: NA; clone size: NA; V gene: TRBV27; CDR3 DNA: TGTGCCAGCAGTCATCGACAGCTTGCTAATTCACCCCTCCACTTT; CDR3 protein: CASSHRQLANSPLHF
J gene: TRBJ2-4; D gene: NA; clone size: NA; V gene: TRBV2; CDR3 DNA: TGTGCCAGCAGTGCTCAAAACATTCAGTACTTC; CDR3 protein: CASSAQNIQYF
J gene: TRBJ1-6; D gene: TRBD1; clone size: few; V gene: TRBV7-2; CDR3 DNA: TGTGCCAGCAGCTCTGCCCCCTACCGAGACAGGGGTAATTCACCCCTCCACTTT; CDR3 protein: CASSSAPYRDRGNSPLHF
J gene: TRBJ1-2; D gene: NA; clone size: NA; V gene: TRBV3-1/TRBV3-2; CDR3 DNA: TGTGCCAGCAGCCAAGACCGACTCTATGGCTACACCTTC; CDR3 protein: CASSQDRLYGYTF
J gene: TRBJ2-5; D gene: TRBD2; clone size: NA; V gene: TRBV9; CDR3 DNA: TGTGCCAGCAGCGTAGGAGTGGTAGCGGGGGGGCTAAACTCTCAAGAGACCCAGTACTTC; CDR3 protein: CASSVGVVAGGLNSQETQYF
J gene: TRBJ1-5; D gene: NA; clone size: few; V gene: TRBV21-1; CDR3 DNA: TGTGCCAGCAGCATGCGGGTCCATAACGACCAGCCCCAGCATTTT; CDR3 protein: CASSMRVHNDQPQHF
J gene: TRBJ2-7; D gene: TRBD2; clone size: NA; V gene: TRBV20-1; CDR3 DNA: TGCAGTGCTAGTGGCGGGACTAGCCAATACTACGAGCAGTACTTC; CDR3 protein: CSASGGTSQYYEQYF
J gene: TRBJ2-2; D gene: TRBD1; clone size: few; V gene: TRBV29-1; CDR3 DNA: TGCAGTGGTAACAGGGGTGAGGCCGGGGAGCTGTTTTTT; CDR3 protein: CSGNRGEAGELFF
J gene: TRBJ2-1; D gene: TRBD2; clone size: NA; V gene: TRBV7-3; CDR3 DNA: TGTGCCAGCAGCTTAGGTGCTAGCGGGGGTAATGAGCAGTTCTTC; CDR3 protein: CASSLGASGGNEQFF
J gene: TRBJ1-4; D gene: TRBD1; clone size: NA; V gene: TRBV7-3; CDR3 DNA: TGTGCCAGCAGCAACCTCGACAGGGCGGGTAATGAAAAACTGTTTTTT; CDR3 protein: CASSNLDRAGNEKLFF
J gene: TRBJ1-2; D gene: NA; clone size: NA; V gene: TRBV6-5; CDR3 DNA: TGTGCCAGCACCAAATCCTCTACCTATGGCTACACCTTC; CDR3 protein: CASTKSSTYGYTF
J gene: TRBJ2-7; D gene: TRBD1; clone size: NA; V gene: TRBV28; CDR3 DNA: TGTGCCAGCAGTTCCCCGTCCACAGGGGCCGAGCAGTACTTC; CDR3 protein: CASSSPSTGAEQYF
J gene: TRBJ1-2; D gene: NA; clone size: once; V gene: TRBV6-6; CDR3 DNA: TGTGCCAGCAGTTACTCAATGGGACAAGTGGATGGCTACACCTTC; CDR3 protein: CASSYSMGQVDGYTF
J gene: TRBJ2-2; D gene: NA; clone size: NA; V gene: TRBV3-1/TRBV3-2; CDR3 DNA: TGTGCCAGCAGCCAAGGCGGGGCGTCGGGGGAGCTGTTTTTT; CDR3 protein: CASSQGGASGELFF
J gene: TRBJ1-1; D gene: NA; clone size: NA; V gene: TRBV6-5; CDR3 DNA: TGTGCCAGCACCCGAACTGGGCTGGGCACTGAAGCTTTCTTT; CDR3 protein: CASTRTGLGTEAFF
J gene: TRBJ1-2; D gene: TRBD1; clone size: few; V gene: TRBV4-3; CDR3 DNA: TGCGCCAGCAGCCCAGACCAGGGACAGGGGGCATACTATGGCTACACCTTC; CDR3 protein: CASSPDQGQGAYYGYTF